The clone carrying this T cell receptor (beta chain) was counted only a few times. The antigen remains undetermined. TCRdb called the multiplex PCR reads again in MiXCR, with one record for every CDR3 protein. The sample lists roughly 21,000 distinct CDR3 sequences; around 50% were seen once. These data are taken from a study of breast tumors, draining lymph nodes, adjacent tissues. General study points: Luminal-like breast cancer showed significantly greater tumor-nontumor repertoire similarity than basal-like breast cancer did. Tumor repertoires ranked between lymph nodes and nontumor tissue in diversity, with V and J gene preferences. The lymph node origin of tumor T cells was framed as consistent with a hypothesis, not demonstrated. The data were judged consistent with most tumor T cells coming from lymph node and expanding in tumor.

The CDR3 is made up of 16 amino acids. The germline gives CDR1 WNHNN, CDR2 SYGVQD (reference sequence). Trimming removed 6 bases from V and 4 bases from J; junction bases left unmatched: 9. The clonotype was recovered from a female donor with breast cancer. Some clones in this sample may be carry-over from other donors' samples. What was sequenced was breast tumor tissue. The genes are TRBV10-1 and TRBJ2-3; 11 bases map to TRBD2. The CDR3 DNA follows: TGCGCCAGCAGCGAAGGGACTAGCGGAGGTTCAGATACGCAGTATTTT. Translating it yields CASSEGTSGGSDTQYF.